Listed below are T cell receptor beta chains from one sample, sequenced in a study of cytotoxic CD8 clonotypes in ibrutinib-treated CLL. Assay: immunoSEQ multiplex PCR; the TCRdb copy retains only in-frame clones and omits some. In the table there are over 45,000 clones, 54% of which are singletons. Here the sequenced sample was PBMCs, taken at disease progression, from a patient treated with ibrutinib. These receptors originate from a human donor with chronic lymphocytic leukemia. The CDR3 runs from the conserved cysteine through the conserved F or W. The order of the fields is V gene, clone size, J gene, D gene, CDR3 DNA, CDR3 protein. The D gene is left open where the match is weak. Where a row states a size, it is once, few, many or the class of an expanded clone; other rows omit it.

TRBV6-5	NA	TRBJ2-7	NA	TGTGCCACCCGGGGGGCAAACTCCTACGAGCAGTACTTC	CATRGANSYEQYF
TRBV28	NA	TRBJ1-3	NA	TGTGCCAGCAGTCCCCGCGGGGGTCTAGGAAACACCATATATTTT	CASSPRGGLGNTIYF
TRBV7-3	NA	TRBJ2-3	TRBD1	TGTGCCAGCAGCCCAACAGGGGGCGGGAATACGCAGTATTTT	CASSPTGGGNTQYF
TRBV4-1	NA	TRBJ1-1	NA	TGCGCCAGCAGGCTTTTAGGCACAGGGCACACTGAAGCTTTCTTT	CASRLLGTGHTEAFF
TRBV6-1	NA	TRBJ1-2	TRBD1	TGTGCCAGCAGTGAAGGGACAGGGGGTATTGGCTACACCTTC	CASSEGTGGIGYTF
TRBV30	NA	TRBJ2-2	NA	TGTGCCTGGAACAGGGCGGGTCCCACCGGGGAGCTGTTTTTT	CAWNRAGPTGELFF
TRBV28	few	TRBJ2-2	NA	TGTGCCAGCAGTTTCGGGGGGCGGACCGGGGAGCTGTTTTTT	CASSFGGRTGELFF
TRBV30	NA	TRBJ2-7	NA	TGTGCCTGGAGTGGACCCTACGAGCAGTACTTC	CAWSGPYEQYF
TRBV7-9	NA	TRBJ1-4	NA	TGTGCCAGCAGCTTTGTTGTGGGAACTAATGAAAAACTGTTTTTT	CASSFVVGTNEKLFF
TRBV20-1	NA	TRBJ2-3	NA	TGCAGTGCTAGACCCGTGGAGCAGTATTTT	CSARPVEQYF
TRBV6-5	few	TRBJ1-4	TRBD1	TGTGCCAGCAGTTCGGACTTGACAGGGGGAGCGGCAAAACTGTTTTTT	CASSSDLTGGAAKLFF
TRBV30	NA	TRBJ1-5	TRBD1	TGTGCCTGGAGTGCCGGGACAGGGAGTCAGCCCCAGCATTTT	CAWSAGTGSQPQHF
TRBV7-6	few	TRBJ2-2	TRBD2	TGTGCCAGCAACGAACTAGCGGGGGTCGGGGACACCGGGGAGCTGTTTTTT	CASNELAGVGDTGELFF
TRBV29-1	NA	TRBJ2-7	NA	TGCAGCGTTGAAGATCACTCCGGGGTCTTCAGCTCCTACGAGCAGTACTTC	CSVEDHSGVFSSYEQYF
TRBV7-9	NA	TRBJ1-2	NA	TGTGCCAGCAGCTCAAAGACAGGAGACTATGGCTACACCTTC	CASSSKTGDYGYTF
TRBV19	NA	TRBJ2-7	TRBD2	TGTGCCAGTAGTTTATCCGGGACTAGTTCCTACGAGCAGTACTTC	CASSLSGTSSYEQYF
TRBV7-3	NA	TRBJ2-1	NA	TGTGCCAGCAGCGAGCCAAGTCCCGGCGGTGAGCAGTTCTTC	CASSEPSPGGEQFF
TRBV19	NA	TRBJ2-7	NA	TGTGCCAGTTCTCCGGGTCGACCCTACGAGCAGTACTTC	CASSPGRPYEQYF
TRBV10-1	NA	TRBJ1-5	NA	TGCGCCAGCAGCCCGGCAGGTCCCCCTCAGCCCCAGCATTTT	CASSPAGPPQPQHF
TRBV11-1	few	TRBJ2-1	NA	TGTGCCAGCAGCTCCTCTCCTAATGAGCAGTTCTTC	CASSSSPNEQFF
TRBV15	NA	TRBJ1-5	TRBD1	TGTGCCACCAAACAGGGGGCGGGTCAGCCCCAGCATTTT	CATKQGAGQPQHF
TRBV6-5	NA	TRBJ1-6	TRBD1	TGTGCCAGCAGTTACAGGGGACAGCCTAATTCACCCCTCCACTTT	CASSYRGQPNSPLHF
TRBV6-5	few	TRBJ2-1	TRBD2	TGTGCCAGCAGTTATGTTGCGGGAGGGCCGGATGAGCAGTTCTTC	CASSYVAGGPDEQFF
TRBV4-1	NA	TRBJ2-2	NA	TGCGCCAGCAGCCAAGGCCCCTTTACCGGGGAGCTGTTTTTT	CASSQGPFTGELFF
TRBV7-2	NA	TRBJ2-7	TRBD2	TGTGCCAGCAGCTTCGGACTAGTTTCCCACGAGCAGTACTTC	CASSFGLVSHEQYF
TRBV19	NA	TRBJ1-1	NA	TGTGCCAGTATACGACAGACTAACACTGAAGCTTTCTTT	CASIRQTNTEAFF
TRBV7-6	NA	TRBJ2-7	NA	TGTGCCAGCAGCGTCTCTACAGGGCTAGACGAGCAGTACTTC	CASSVSTGLDEQYF
TRBV18	NA	TRBJ1-5	TRBD1	TGTGCCAGCTCACCTCTCGGGACAGGAAGCAATCAGCCCCAGCATTTT	CASSPLGTGSNQPQHF
TRBV10-3	few	TRBJ2-7	NA	TGTGCCATCCGGAAGGAGGCCCAGGGGAACAACGAGCAGTACTTC	CAIRKEAQGNNEQYF
TRBV5-6	NA	TRBJ1-2	NA	TGTGCCAGCAGCCTGTTTAATGGCTACACCTTC	CASSLFNGYTF
TRBV25-1	few	TRBJ2-7	NA	TGTGCCAGCAGTAAAAACCTCGGCTACGAGCAGTACTTC	CASSKNLGYEQYF
TRBV4-2	NA	TRBJ2-1	TRBD2	TGTGCCAGCAGCCAAGAAAATATAGCGGGAGGGCGGCACAATGAGCAGTTCTTC	CASSQENIAGGRHNEQFF
TRBV4-1	NA	TRBJ1-3	NA	TGCGCCAGCAGCCAAGATATGGCCATCTCTGGAAACACCATATATTTT	CASSQDMAISGNTIYF
TRBV30	NA	TRBJ2-1	TRBD2	TGTGCCTGGAGTGGCGGGGGGGCGTCCTACAATGAGCAGTTCTTC	CAWSGGGASYNEQFF
TRBV5-1	NA	TRBJ1-2	TRBD1	TGCGCCAGCAGCTCCTACAGGGGCGGGAACTATGGCTACACCTTC	CASSSYRGGNYGYTF
TRBV27	NA	TRBJ2-7	NA	TGTGCCAGCAGTTCGGGACGACAGGCAGCCTCCTACGAGCAGTACTTC	CASSSGRQAASYEQYF
TRBV5-1	NA	TRBJ2-3	NA	TGCGCCAGCAGCTTGGAGGGTGCGGGGCGGACAGATACGCAGTATTTT	CASSLEGAGRTDTQYF
TRBV18	few	TRBJ2-7	NA	TGTGCCAGCTCACCGGGCCACTACGAGCAGTACTTC	CASSPGHYEQYF
TRBV19	NA	TRBJ1-5	NA	TGTGCCAGTAGGGCCCTAATAGGGGGCAATCAGCCCCAGCATTTT	CASRALIGGNQPQHF
TRBV7-6	NA	TRBJ2-3	NA	TGTGCCAGCAGCTTAGGCGCGAACACAGATACGCAGTATTTT	CASSLGANTDTQYF
TRBV14	few	TRBJ1-4	NA	TGTGCCAGCAGCCAAGGGACCGGGACCCTTTATCGGATGGATGAAAAACTGTTTTTT	CASSQGTGTLYRMDEKLFF
TRBV5-6	many	TRBJ1-3	NA	TGTGCCAGCAGCTTGTCAATCTCTGGAAACACCATATATTTT	CASSLSISGNTIYF
TRBV18	NA	TRBJ1-5	NA	TGTGCCAGCTCACCAGGGTACGATCAGCCCCAGCATTTT	CASSPGYDQPQHF
TRBV5-1	once	TRBJ2-7	TRBD2	TGCGCCAGCAGCTTGTCACCCCGGGGGGCCTACGAGCAGTACTTC	CASSLSPRGAYEQYF
TRBV12-5	NA	TRBJ2-7	NA	TGTGCTAGTGGTTTGGTGGTTACCCCCGGGTACGAGCAGTACTTC	CASGLVVTPGYEQYF